The TCR beta chain described here comes from a study of blood T cells in healthy people across ages. Findings and caveats of the study: Naive T cell percentage by flow cytometry tracked strongly with beta diversity. The donors' CMV status was not determined, possibly confounding changes in expanded clonotypes.

On this clonotype itself: Its specificity is unknown.

Total RNA was isolated from each sample in quantities of at least 6 micrograms. Sample-barcoded 5' priming and a J-beta primer mix drove a second PCR of roughly 7 to 11 cycles. Each cDNA molecule received a tag from a template-switch adaptor that had 12 random nucleotides. Using its own MiXCR run on the 5' RACE reads, TCRdb lists one record per CDR3 protein. This sample has fewer than 800,000 distinct CDR3 sequences; approximately 50% occur once, and the top ten carry under 35%. CDR1 and CDR2 from the germline V gene are MNHEY and SMNVEV (reference sequence). V gave up 5 bases and J gave up 0 bases; unmatched junction bases: 5. The length of the CDR3 is 15 residues.

The sequencing input was blood. The sequence came from a woman between 55 and 75 years old in good health. The chain is built from TRBV27 and TRBJ1-1; 8 nucleotides agree with TRBD1. The CDR3 protein is CASSQRTGLNTEAFF. In DNA, the CDR3 is TGTGCCAGCAGTCAGCGGACAGGGTTGAACACTGAAGCTTTCTTT.